This TCR beta chain was recorded in a study of identifying expanded T cells in peripheral blood. Assay used: immunoSEQ multiplex PCR; TCRdb lists only in-frame clones, some missing. The sample carries about 94,000 clones, roughly 86% recorded once. Study-wide points: Differentially abundant clones: approximately 1.3 between replicates, about 16 at around 14 days, less than 20 at four. Clone count variance between roughly 2-week samples rose with total template count.

Turning to this clone: Its specificity is unknown.

The sequenced sample was blood. The TCR comes from a person aged 18 to 70 in good health.

The CDR3 region has the DNA TGTGCCAGCAGCTTGAGGGGGGCGTCGGTGGACTATGGCTACACCTTC. Translation gives CASSLRGASVDYGYTF. V usage is TRBV5-6 and J usage is TRBJ1-2, with a weak D call TRBD1 (6 bases). CDR1 and CDR2 from the germline V gene are SGHDT and YYEEEE. V was cut by 1 base and J by 3 bases, with 16 bases left in between. The CDR3 has 16 residues.